Listed below are T cell receptor beta chains from one sample, sequenced in a study of cytotoxic CD8 clonotypes in ibrutinib-treated CLL. Assay: immunoSEQ multiplex PCR; the TCRdb copy retains only in-frame clones and omits some. The sample gives approximately 45,000 clones, about 69% of which show up once; 20% to 25% is in the top ten. The source was PBMCs, collected after 24 months of ibrutinib treatment. The receptors originated from a human donor with chronic lymphocytic leukemia. Each CDR3 is given with its conserved first and last residue. The order of the fields is V gene, D gene, J gene, clone size, CDR3 protein, CDR3 DNA. A D gene is named only where the DNA matches it firmly. Clone size appears in some rows only: once, few, many, or a class for an expanded clone.

TRBV1,NA,TRBJ2-2,NA,CTSSQALDRPNTGELFF,TGCACCAGCAGCCAAGCCCTGGACAGACCGAACACCGGGGAGCTGTTTTTT
TRBV2,TRBD1,TRBJ2-3,NA,CASTGTGVNTQYF,TGTGCCAGCACCGGGACAGGGGTAAATACGCAGTATTTT
TRBV29-1,NA,TRBJ2-5,NA,CSVRDSRETQYF,TGCAGCGTCCGCGACAGCAGAGAGACCCAGTACTTC
TRBV21-1,NA,TRBJ1-2,NA,CASCEGGGGNYGYTF,TGTGCCAGCTGCGAAGGGGGCGGAGGGAACTATGGCTACACCTTC
TRBV30,NA,TRBJ2-4,NA,CAWSVKGRANIQYF,TGTGCCTGGAGTGTTAAAGGGCGGGCGAACATTCAGTACTTC
TRBV10-3,NA,TRBJ2-2,once,CAAGGRNTGELFF,TGTGCCGCAGGGGGGCGGAACACCGGGGAGCTGTTTTTT
TRBV5-3,NA,TRBJ1-2,NA,CARSLDRRGATGFDYGYTF,TGTGCCAGAAGCTTGGACCGTAGAGGGGCTACTGGTTTCGACTATGGCTACACCTTC
TRBV18,TRBD2,TRBJ2-7,NA,CASSPNMMGEGSYEQYF,TGTGCCAGCTCACCGAACATGATGGGGGAGGGGAGCTACGAGCAGTACTTC
TRBV30,NA,TRBJ2-3,NA,CAWSVGVWISQRLTDTQYF,TGTGCCTGGAGTGTAGGGGTTTGGATAAGTCAGAGGCTCACAGATACGCAGTATTTT
TRBV28,NA,TRBJ1-1,many,CASSLWIDVNTEAFF,TGTGCCAGCAGTTTATGGATCGACGTGAACACTGAAGCTTTCTTT
TRBV6-4,TRBD2,TRBJ2-3,NA,CASSPTSGGASDTQYF,TGTGCCAGCAGCCCAACTAGCGGGGGGGCCTCAGATACGCAGTATTTT
TRBV2,NA,TRBJ2-2,few,CASSEWVVGTGELFF,TGTGCCAGCAGTGAGTGGGTAGTCGGCACCGGGGAGCTGTTTTTT
TRBV7-3,NA,TRBJ1-2,NA,CASSDFGLRGYTF,TGTGCCAGCAGCGACTTCGGGCTTCGGGGCTACACCTTC
TRBV4-1,TRBD1,TRBJ1-1,NA,CASSHGQGVGTEAFF,TGCGCCAGCAGCCATGGACAGGGGGTAGGCACTGAAGCTTTCTTT
TRBV10-3,NA,TRBJ1-5,once,CAISDDRSNQPQHF,TGTGCCATCAGTGATGACAGAAGCAATCAGCCCCAGCATTTT
TRBV15,TRBD2,TRBJ2-1,many,CATRPSGRDNEQFF,TGTGCCACCAGGCCTAGCGGGAGGGACAATGAGCAGTTCTTC
TRBV7-6,NA,TRBJ2-2,many,CASSLQGVGTGELFF,TGTGCCAGCAGCTTACAGGGTGTCGGCACCGGGGAGCTGTTTTTT
TRBV5-8,NA,TRBJ2-3,NA,CASSFWTGDHTQYF,TGTGCCAGCAGCTTTTGGACGGGAGACCATACGCAGTATTTT
TRBV6-5,NA,TRBJ1-2,NA,CASSYGALVFYGGYTF,TGTGCCAGCAGTTACGGGGCCCTTGTCTTCTATGGAGGCTACACCTTC
TRBV29-1,NA,TRBJ2-1,once,CSGGNPPYNEQFF,TGCAGTGGGGGGAACCCCCCCTACAATGAGCAGTTCTTC
TRBV19,NA,TRBJ1-5,NA,CASSIKSNQPQHF,TGTGCCAGTAGTATCAAAAGCAATCAGCCCCAGCATTTT
TRBV18,NA,TRBJ2-3,NA,CASSPTQTGVITDTQYF,TGTGCCAGCTCACCAACGCAGACCGGGGTGATCACAGATACGCAGTATTTT
TRBV9,TRBD1,TRBJ2-2,few,CASSTRDRATGELFF,TGTGCCAGCAGCACCCGGGACAGGGCCACCGGGGAGCTGTTTTTT
TRBV27,TRBD1,TRBJ1-1,NA,CASSPRTGSAAFF,TGTGCCAGCAGTCCCCGGACAGGATCAGCAGCTTTCTTT
TRBV28,NA,TRBJ1-2,few,CASRVQGNYGYTF,TGTGCCAGCAGAGTACAGGGTAACTATGGCTACACCTTC
TRBV2,NA,TRBJ1-1,NA,CAKAVEREAFF,TGTGCAAAAGCAGTCGAGAGAGAAGCTTTCTTT
TRBV4-2,TRBD2,TRBJ2-3,NA,CASSQWGGSGGPTDTQYF,TGTGCCAGCAGCCAATGGGGGGGTAGCGGGGGCCCCACAGATACGCAGTATTTT
TRBV20-1,NA,TRBJ2-5,few,CSAQKTETQYF,TGCAGTGCTCAGAAAACAGAGACCCAGTACTTC
TRBV4-1,NA,TRBJ1-4,NA,CASSQDRGRSVATNEKLFF,TGCGCCAGCAGCCAAGATCGGGGGCGGAGCGTGGCAACTAATGAAAAACTGTTTTTT
TRBV7-2,TRBD1,TRBJ1-6,few,CASSQQGVGNSPLHF,TGTGCCAGCAGCCAACAGGGGGTCGGTAATTCACCCCTCCACTTT
TRBV30,TRBD2,TRBJ2-5,NA,CAWSPGLAIETQYF,TGTGCCTGGAGCCCGGGACTAGCGATAGAGACCCAGTACTTC
TRBV29-1,TRBD2,TRBJ2-1,NA,CSVERRSSGRVDNEQFF,TGCAGCGTAGAACGAAGGAGTAGCGGGAGGGTAGACAATGAGCAGTTCTTC
TRBV19,TRBD1,TRBJ2-5,NA,CASSPGQGAYRETQYF,TGTGCCAGTAGTCCAGGACAGGGGGCCTACAGGGAGACCCAGTACTTC
TRBV6-1,NA,TRBJ2-1,NA,CASSALGQTYNEQFF,TGTGCCAGCAGTGCCCTGGGGCAGACCTACAATGAGCAGTTCTTC
TRBV27,NA,TRBJ2-3,NA,CASSLFGGDSYMGNTQYF,TGTGCCAGCAGTTTGTTTGGAGGGGACAGCTACATGGGAAATACGCAGTATTTT
TRBV10-2,NA,TRBJ2-1,NA,CASITGLGYNEQFF,TGCGCCAGCATTACTGGACTGGGGTACAATGAGCAGTTCTTC
TRBV27,NA,TRBJ2-7,few,CASSLLQGPSREQYF,TGTGCCAGCAGTTTATTACAGGGTCCATCTCGGGAGCAGTACTTC
TRBV12-5,TRBD2,TRBJ2-3,NA,CASGLVRSGGAADTQYF,TGTGCTAGTGGTTTGGTACGAAGCGGGGGGGCCGCGGATACGCAGTATTTT
TRBV30,NA,TRBJ1-2,NA,CAWSVPGTGGYTF,TGTGCCTGGAGTGTACCCGGGACTGGGGGCTACACCTTC
TRBV10-3,NA,TRBJ2-7,NA,CAISESILGGQYEQYF,TGTGCCATCAGTGAGTCGATCTTAGGGGGGCAGTACGAGCAGTACTTC
TRBV6-1,NA,TRBJ2-2,NA,CASSAVKGEAGELFF,TGTGCCAGCAGTGCAGTGAAGGGAGAGGCCGGGGAGCTGTTTTTT
TRBV11-2,TRBD1,TRBJ2-3,NA,CASSSLPLTGPPTDTQYF,TGTGCCAGCAGCTCCCTCCCCCTGACAGGGCCCCCCACAGATACGCAGTATTTT
TRBV2,TRBD1,TRBJ1-3,NA,CARQGVGEAGNTIYF,TGTGCCAGACAGGGGGTTGGGGAGGCTGGAAACACCATATATTTT
TRBV5-1,NA,TRBJ2-7,NA,CASSLTPSSANSYEQYF,TGCGCCAGCAGCTTGACCCCTTCTAGCGCGAATTCCTACGAGCAGTACTTC
TRBV5-1,NA,TRBJ1-3,few,CASSRGEISSGNTIYF,TGCGCCAGCAGCCGGGGGGAGATCTCCTCTGGAAACACCATATATTTT
TRBV6-1,NA,TRBJ2-1,NA,CASSERRTPSSYNEQFF,TGTGCCAGCAGTGAGAGGCGCACCCCGAGCTCCTACAATGAGCAGTTCTTC
TRBV5-5,TRBD1,TRBJ1-2,NA,CASSTALTGAGYTF,TGTGCCAGCAGCACGGCGCTGACAGGGGCTGGCTACACCTTC
TRBV13,TRBD1,TRBJ2-3,NA,CASSTTGTRTDTQYF,TGTGCCAGTTCGACGACAGGGACCAGAACAGATACGCAGTATTTT
TRBV6-5,NA,TRBJ1-1,NA,CASSYGGTEAFF,TGTGCCAGCAGTTACGGTGGCACTGAAGCTTTCTTT
TRBV28,NA,TRBJ1-4,NA,CATSPTNNEKLFF,TGTGCCACCTCCCCGACCAATAATGAAAAACTGTTTTTT
TRBV30,NA,TRBJ2-3,once,CAWTETGFGTDTQYF,TGTGCCTGGACCGAGACCGGCTTCGGCACAGATACGCAGTATTTT
TRBV5-1,NA,TRBJ1-1,NA,CASSSLANTEAFF,TGCGCCAGCAGCTCCCTGGCGAACACTGAAGCTTTCTTT
TRBV30,TRBD2,TRBJ2-1,NA,CAWSLTSGDVKEQFF,TGTGCCTGGAGTTTGACTAGCGGGGACGTTAAGGAGCAGTTCTTC